The 14 T cell receptor beta chains below were found in one sample sequenced in a study of blood T cell repertoires in COVID-19. Assay: immunoSEQ multiplex PCR; the TCRdb copy retains only in-frame clones and omits some. The sample lists about 160,000 clones, around 80% seen once, with 20% to 25% in the top ten. Specimen: peripheral blood. All receptors come from a woman older than 75 with acute or convalescent COVID-19.

The chain recombines TRBV7-9 with TRBJ1-4; D is unresolved. Germline V gene data show CDR1 as SEHNR and CDR2 as FQNEAQ (reference sequence). V was cut by 5 bases and J by 10 bases, with 8 bases left in between. CDR3 length: 11 residues. Here the CDR3 reads CASSPSGKLFF. In nucleotides, the CDR3 is TGTGCCAGCAGCCCGTCGGGAAAACTGTTTTTT. Based on the CDR3 plus reference TRBV7-9 and TRBJ1-4, the full variable domain is DTGVSQNPRHKITKRGQNVTFRCDPISEHNRLYWYRQTLGQGPEFLTYFQNEAQLEKSRLLSDRFSAERPKGSFSTLEIQRTEQGDSAMYLCASSPSGKLFFGSGTQLSVL.

The chain couples TRBV5-4 to TRBJ1-1; TRBD1 might be the D (5 bases). This CDR3 comprises 14 residues. Germline V gene sequence: CDR1 SGHNT, CDR2 YYREEE (reference sequence). V was pared by 5 bases and J by 5 bases, with 16 bases between. The DNA of the CDR3 is TGTGCCAGCAGATCCCCTGGACAACGGACTGAAGCTTTCTTT. This encodes CASRSPGQRTEAFF.

This chain uses TRBV9 with TRBJ2-3, with 7 bases identical to TRBD2. From germline, CDR1 is SGDLS and CDR2 YYNGEE. Trimming cost V 3 bases and J 0 bases; bases outside gene matches: 1. The CDR3 sequence is 14 residues long. The CDR3 DNA is TGTGCCAGCAGCGATAGCGGGAGCACAGATACGCAGTATTTT. Amino acids: CASSDSGSTDTQYF.

For this clone: The same CDR3 can be traced to other DNA sequences in this sample. The chain uses TRBV5-1 and TRBJ2-3, with D possibly TRBD2 on 5 matching bases. The CDR3 spans 13 residues. Per the germline V gene, CDR1 is SGHRS and CDR2 is YFSETQ. Trimming left V 0 bases short and J 4 bases short, with 6 bases between. The CDR3 spells CASSLGRADTQYF. CDR3 nucleotides: TGCGCCAGCAGCTTGGGGCGGGCAGATACGCAGTATTTT.

The V call is TRBV7-2, the J call TRBJ2-7; D may be TRBD2 (5 bases). Looked up from germline, CDR1 is SGHTA and CDR2 is FQGNSA. V was cut by 2 bases and J by 0 bases, with 14 bases left in between. This CDR3 comprises 16 residues. The CDR3 region is CASSLQPAVLSYEQYF. In DNA, the CDR3 is TGTGCCAGCAGCTTACAACCAGCGGTCCTCTCCTACGAGCAGTACTTC. The entire variable domain, with the rest obtained from reference TRBV7-2 and TRBJ2-7, is as follows: GAGVSQSPSNKVTEKGKDVELRCDPISGHTALYWYRQSLGQGLEFLIYFQGNSAPDKSGLPSDRFSAERTGGSVSTLTIQRTQQEDSAVYLCASSLQPAVLSYEQYFGPGTRLTVT.

The chain combines TRBV10-2 with TRBJ2-3, with D unresolved. Between the trimmed V and J ends, which lost 6 bases and 5 bases, there was a span of 6 bases. The CDR3 is 11 residues long. Looked up from germline, CDR1 is WSHSY and CDR2 is SAAADI. Here the CDR3 reads CASRARDTQYF. CDR3 DNA sequence: TGCGCCAGCAGAGCTAGAGATACGCAGTATTTT.

The CDR3: CASSLPPDYGYTF. DNA of the CDR3: TGTGCCAGCAGCCTACCCCCCGACTATGGCTACACCTTC. V gene TRBV5-6 combines with J gene TRBJ1-2; no firm D call. This CDR3 contains 13 residues. CDR1 is SGHDT and CDR2 is YYEEEE in the germline V gene. The germline V and J ends were trimmed by 4 bases and 3 bases, with 10 bases remaining between them. Full variable domain (outside the CDR3, taken from reference TRBV5-6 and TRBJ1-2): DAGVTQSPTHLIKTRGQQVTLRCSPKSGHDTVSWYQQALGQGPQFIFQYYEEEERQRGNFPDRFSGHQFPNYSSELNVNALLLGDSALYLCASSLPPDYGYTFGSGTRLTVV.

The chain has TRBV11-2 and TRBJ2-1; a weak D match, TRBD2 (6 bases). The CDR3 spans 16 residues. The V end was cut by 6 bases, the J end by 0 bases, with 15 bases between. Germline values: CDR1 SGHAT, CDR2 FQNNGV. The CDR3 DNA follows: TGTGCCAGCAGACGCCTTAGCGGAAGCTCCTACAATGAGCAGTTCTTC. Protein product: CASRRLSGSSYNEQFF. Full variable domain (outside the CDR3, taken from reference TRBV11-2 and TRBJ2-1): EAGVAQSPRYKIIEKRQSVAFWCNPISGHATLYWYQQILGQGPKLLIQFQNNGVVDDSQLPKDRFSAERLKGVDSTLKIQPAKLEDSAVYLCASRRLSGSSYNEQFFGPGTRLTVL.

This rearrangement joins TRBV7-8 to TRBJ2-2; 10 bases align to TRBD2. The CDR3 extends over 16 amino acids. After removal of 5 bases from V and 2 bases from J, the junction contained 5 bases not matched to a gene. Germline CDR1 reads SGHVS; CDR2 reads FQNEAQ. The CDR3 sequence: CASSPRTSGNTGELFF. The CDR3 DNA follows: TGTGCCAGCAGCCCCCGGACTAGCGGCAACACCGGGGAGCTGTTTTTT.

As to this clone: An end of the junction does not agree with germline; a read error may underlie this. This chain links TRBV28 with TRBJ2-2, with 8 nucleotides matching TRBD2. The CDR3 has 17 residues. Germline assignment: CDR1 MDHEN and CDR2 SYDVKM. CDR3 sequence reads: CARRRSRRGGNTGELFF. The CDR3 bases are TGTGCCCGCAGACGTTCTAGACGGGGGGGGAACACCGGGGAGCTGTTTTTT.

The chain is built from TRBV5-4 and TRBJ2-1, with TRBD2 matching 14 bases. Germline-derived CDR1 and CDR2 are SGHNT and YYREEE (reference sequence). J lost 5 bases, V lost 4 bases, and 8 bases had no gene match. The CDR3 length is 17 residues. Here the CDR3 reads CASSQGTSGRRHNEQFF. CDR3 nucleotide sequence: TGTGCCAGCAGCCAAGGGACTAGCGGGAGAAGGCACAATGAGCAGTTCTTC.

This clone showed up just a few times. The gene calls are TRBV27 and TRBJ2-7, with TRBD2 as a possible D gene (6 bases). This CDR3 is built from 13 residues. The germline CDR1 and CDR2 sequences are MNHEY and SMNVEV (reference sequence). Trimming took 6 bases from V and 0 from J, leaving 9 bases between them. The CDR3 region is CASRAGTSYEQYF. The CDR3 nucleotides are TGTGCCAGCAGGGCGGGGACCTCCTACGAGCAGTACTTC.

The chain links TRBV29-1 to TRBJ1-1; D unclear. Deletions cut 7 bases from V and 4 bases from J, with 13 bases between. Germline V lookup: CDR1 SQVTM, CDR2 ANQGSEA. CDR3 length equals 12 residues. The CDR3 DNA is TGCAGCGCGAAATTAGGAGGCACTGAAGCTTTCTTT. Protein: CSAKLGGTEAFF.

In this sample, this clone turned up once. The V and J genes are TRBV5-8 and TRBJ2-1, with 8 bases lining up with TRBD2. Germline V CDR1 and CDR2: SGHTS, YDEGEE. Trimming cost V 6 bases and J 6 bases; bases outside gene matches: 11. This CDR3 contains 15 residues. This CDR3 reads CASIGGGTLVNEQFF. The CDR3 DNA follows: TGTGCCAGCATCGGGGGGGGGACCCTTGTCAATGAGCAGTTCTTC.